These T cell receptor beta chains were read from a single sample in a study of patients and donors after allogeneic stem cell transplantation. TCRdb itself ran the RT-PCR reads through MiXCR, one entry per CDR3 protein. The sample has over 130,000 distinct CDR3 sequences; 30% to 45% are singletons. The sample consisted of blood, either unsorted or a sorted T cell fraction (not recorded which). These TCRs come from a human donor who was either an allogeneic HSCT recipient or a stem cell or donor lymphocyte infusion donor (not recorded which). It is not recorded whose cells these are; they may come from a transplant donor. Each CDR3 is given with its conserved first and last residue. The D gene is left open where the match is weak. Only some rows state a clone size, as once, few, many or a class for expanded clones.

D	size	V	J	CDR3	DNA
TRBD2	NA	TRBV3-1	TRBJ2-1	CASSPSRGGLVNEQFF	TGTGCCAGCAGCCCCAGTCGGGGGGGCCTTGTCAATGAGCAGTTCTTC
TRBD1	few	TRBV4-2	TRBJ2-7	CASSHGTGIFYEQYF	TGTGCCAGCAGCCACGGGACAGGGATCTTCTACGAGCAGTACTTC
TRBD1	few	TRBV13	TRBJ1-1	CASSLNRQTGTEAFF	TGTGCCAGCAGCTTAAACAGACAGACAGGGACTGAAGCTTTCTTT
NA	many	TRBV5-4	TRBJ1-1	CASSGTVNTEAFF	TGTGCCAGCAGCGGGACCGTGAACACTGAAGCTTTCTTT
NA	NA	TRBV29-1	TRBJ1-1	CSVDEENTEAFF	TGCAGCGTTGATGAGGAGAACACTGAAGCTTTCTTT
NA	NA	TRBV7-2	TRBJ1-6	CASRPLGVSYSPLHF	TGTGCCAGCAGACCGCTTGGGGTTTCTTATTCACCCCTCCACTTT
TRBD2	NA	TRBV20-1	TRBJ2-3	CSACDWRGGRTDTQYF	TGCAGTGCTTGCGACTGGCGGGGGGGGCGCACAGATACGCAGTATTTT
TRBD1	few	TRBV9	TRBJ1-1	CASSSGGRSAEAFF	TGTGCCAGCAGTTCAGGGGGGCGGAGCGCTGAAGCTTTCTTT
NA	NA	TRBV19	TRBJ1-5	CASISGYNQPQHF	TGTGCCAGTATCTCCGGTTACAATCAGCCCCAGCATTTT
NA	few	TRBV27	TRBJ1-6	CASSLSTGGSSYNSPLHF	TGTGCCAGCAGTTTATCGACGGGGGGGAGCTCCTATAATTCACCCCTCCACTTT
NA	NA	TRBV7-6	TRBJ2-7	CASSLFPRSYEQYF	TGTGCCAGCAGCTTATTCCCGCGTTCCTACGAGCAGTACTTC
NA	few	TRBV21-1	TRBJ2-2	CASMHVGELFF	TGTGCCAGCATGCACGTAGGGGAGCTGTTTTTT
NA	few	TRBV7-9	TRBJ1-3	CASSLQRQRGNTIYF	TGTGCCAGCAGCTTACAAAGACAGAGAGGAAACACCATATATTTT
NA	NA	TRBV12-3/TRBV12-4	TRBJ1-1	CASSALRGVNTEAFF	TGTGCCAGCAGTGCCCTACGGGGAGTGAACACTGAAGCTTTCTTT
NA	NA	TRBV20-1	TRBJ1-1	CSASGDIQRYTEAFF	TGCAGTGCTAGTGGGGACATTCAGCGATACACTGAAGCTTTCTTT
NA	few	TRBV12-3/TRBV12-4	TRBJ1-6	CASNPGRFNSPLHF	TGTGCCAGCAACCCAGGGCGGTTTAATTCACCCCTCCACTTT
NA	NA	TRBV7-9	TRBJ1-1	CASSLGWSMNTEAFF	TGTGCCAGCAGCTTAGGATGGTCCATGAACACTGAAGCTTTCTTT
TRBD1	few	TRBV12-3/TRBV12-4	TRBJ1-2	CASRSGTGEYGYTF	TGTGCCAGCAGAAGTGGAACAGGGGAGTATGGCTACACCTTC
TRBD1	few	TRBV6-5	TRBJ1-2	CASSYSQGGAYYGYTF	TGTGCCAGCAGTTACTCCCAGGGGGGGGCGTACTATGGCTACACCTTC
NA	NA	TRBV27	TRBJ1-1	CASSSGVSEAFF	TGTGCCAGCAGTTCCGGGGTTAGTGAAGCTTTCTTT
NA	NA	TRBV19	TRBJ1-2	CASSIISGGYTF	TGTGCCAGTAGTATTATCTCTGGCGGCTACACCTTC
TRBD1	few	TRBV4-2	TRBJ2-3	CASSQGDSASTDTQYF	TGTGCCAGCAGCCAAGGGGACAGCGCTAGCACAGATACGCAGTATTTT
NA	few	TRBV25-1	TRBJ1-5	CASSANSNQPQHF	TGTGCCAGCAGCGCGAATAGCAATCAGCCCCAGCATTTT
TRBD1	few	TRBV6-6	TRBJ1-2	CASRVPTGGYYGYTF	TGTGCCAGCAGAGTACCGACAGGGGGCTACTATGGCTACACCTTC
TRBD1	NA	TRBV5-1	TRBJ1-2	CASSPPGQGYGYTF	TGCGCCAGCAGCCCGCCGGGACAGGGCTATGGCTACACCTTC
NA	NA	TRBV7-2	TRBJ1-6	CASSWGFGDHNSPLHF	TGTGCCAGCAGCTGGGGTTTCGGGGACCATAATTCACCCCTCCACTTT
NA	NA	TRBV6-5	TRBJ2-3	CASSYFSSTDTQNF	TGTGCCAGCAGTTACTTTAGTAGCACAGATACGCAGAATTTT
TRBD1	NA	TRBV12-3/TRBV12-4	TRBJ2-6	CASTLRGQAYSGANVLTF	TGTGCCAGCACTCTAAGGGGACAGGCCTACTCTGGGGCCAACGTCCTGACTTTC
TRBD2	NA	TRBV3-1	TRBJ2-1	CASSQGLAGGLNEQFF	TGTGCCAGCAGCCAAGGACTAGCGGGGGGGCTGAATGAGCAGTTCTTC
TRBD1	few	TRBV5-1	TRBJ1-4	CASTRGENEKLFF	TGCGCCAGCACCAGGGGGGAAAATGAAAAACTGTTTTTT
NA	NA	TRBV7-2	TRBJ2-2	CASRGVGLTGELFF	TGTGCCAGCAGGGGCGTGGGGTTGACCGGGGAGCTGTTTTTT
NA	once	TRBV12-3/TRBV12-4	TRBJ2-2	CASTSDREGGELFF	TGTGCCAGCACCTCCGACAGGGAGGGCGGGGAGCTGTTTTTT